This T cell receptor (beta chain) was profiled in a study of control samples from healthy donors and cancer patients. Clones were sequenced by immunoSEQ multiplex PCR, and TCRdb holds only the in-frame ones, with some missing. The sample lists 95,000 to 150,000 clones; around 89% were seen once. Germline CDR1 reads SQVTM; CDR2 reads ANQGSEA. This CDR3 has 13 amino acids. V was clipped by 0 bases and J by 4 bases, with 9 bases between them. This receptor was obtained from a man aged 50-60 years in good health. J is TRBJ1-2 and V is TRBV29-1, with TRBD1 as a possible D gene (5 bases). Sequenced sample: blood. The CDR3 sequence: CSVEEIDSYGYTF. The CDR3 DNA reads TGCAGCGTTGAAGAGATAGACAGCTATGGCTACACCTTC.